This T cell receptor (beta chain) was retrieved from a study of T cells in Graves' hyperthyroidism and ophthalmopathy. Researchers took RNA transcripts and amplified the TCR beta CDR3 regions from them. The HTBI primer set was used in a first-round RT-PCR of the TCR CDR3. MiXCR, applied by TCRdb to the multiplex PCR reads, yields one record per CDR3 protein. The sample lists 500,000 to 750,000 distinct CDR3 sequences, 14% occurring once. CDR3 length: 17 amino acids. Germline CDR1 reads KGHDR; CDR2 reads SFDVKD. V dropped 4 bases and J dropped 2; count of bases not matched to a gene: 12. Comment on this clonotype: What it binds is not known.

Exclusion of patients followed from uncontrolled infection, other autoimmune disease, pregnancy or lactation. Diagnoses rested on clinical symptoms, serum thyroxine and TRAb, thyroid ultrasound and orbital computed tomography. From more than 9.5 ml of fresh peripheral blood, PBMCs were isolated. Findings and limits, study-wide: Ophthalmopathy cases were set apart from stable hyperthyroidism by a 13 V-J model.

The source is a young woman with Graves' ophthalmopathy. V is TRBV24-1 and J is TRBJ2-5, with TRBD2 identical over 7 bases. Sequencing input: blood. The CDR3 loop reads CATSDPSLGGTQETQYF. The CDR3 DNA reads TGTGCCACCAGTGACCCCTCGTTGGGGGGGACTCAAGAGACCCAGTACTTC.